This T cell receptor (beta chain) was sequenced for a study of CD8 T cells in ankylosing spondylitis. Findings and caveats of the study: Ankylosing spondylitis blood seemed to carry a telltale TCR beta motif made of several highly homologous variants.

MiXCR, applied by TCRdb to the 5' RACE reads, yields one record per CDR3 protein. Altogether roughly 490,000 distinct CDR3 sequences are present, under 5.5% being singletons, with the ten largest covering under 4.5%. This clonotype was observed many times. Antigen: not known. This CDR3 is built from 14 residues. In germline, CDR1 is SGHRS, CDR2 YFSETQ. The V end was cut by 0 bases, the J end by 3 bases, with 7 bases between. This sequence originates from a male donor with ankylosing spondylitis. V usage is TRBV5-1 and J usage is TRBJ1-3; D ambiguous. The specimen was blood, either unsorted or a sorted T cell fraction (not recorded which). The chain's CDR3 is CASSLVGYGNTIYF. The CDR3 DNA reads as TGCGCCAGCAGCTTGGTGGGTTATGGAAACACCATATATTTT.